The clone carrying this T cell receptor (beta chain) has only one observation. This sample is drawn from a study of blood T cell repertoires in COVID-19. Study overall: Samples representing acute and convalescent COVID-19 were sourced from the United States, Italy and Spain. The analysed material was cDNA or gDNA that came from T cells, B-cell-depleted T cells, or PBMCs.

Trimming took 4 bases from V and 4 from J, leaving 18 bases between them. The CDR3 length is 16 residues. Germline CDR1 is SNHLY and CDR2 is FYNNEI. Study processing details: Researchers report that nucleated cell counts were estimated from reference gene primer amplification. The method was immunoSEQ multiplex PCR; TCRdb's version includes in-frame clones alone and lacks a portion of them. D and trimming come from the DNA, and the V and J calls and clone size come from that table. In the table there are tens of thousands of clones, roughly 91% of which are singletons. This sequence originates from a human donor in a cohort sampled during active COVID-19. This chain joins TRBV2 and TRBJ2-3, with TRBD2 as a possible D gene (5 bases). Source material: peripheral blood. The DNA for the CDR3 is TGTGCCAGCAGTGGCCTTCGAAGGGAGTTGGCAGATACGCAGTATTTT. It encodes CASSGLRRELADTQYF.